These 26 T cell receptor beta chains originate from one sample sequenced in a study of control samples from healthy donors and cancer patients. TCRdb's table, derived via immunoSEQ multiplex PCR, lists solely in-frame clones and lacks some. The sample lists under 150,000 clones; around 87% were seen once. The specimen was blood. The receptor source for this set is a man between 60 and 75 years old in good health.

The chain has TRBV6-5 and TRBJ1-1; 7 bases are a match to TRBD1. The V gene end was trimmed by 7 bases and the J gene end by 1 base; junction bases not matched to a gene: 6. The CDR3 covers 14 residues. Germline V gives CDR1 MNHEY, CDR2 SVGAGI. Here the CDR3 DNA reads TGTGCCAGCACCTTGGGACAGACGAACACTGAAGCTTTCTTT. Protein: CASTLGQTNTEAFF.

The V and J genes are TRBV7-2 and TRBJ1-3; D is uncertain. This CDR3 region has 14 residues. V was trimmed by 1 base and J by 0 bases, leaving 4 bases between them. CDR1 is SGHTA, CDR2 FQGNSA, per germline. The CDR3 sequence is CASSLDGSGNTIYF. For the CDR3, the DNA is TGTGCCAGCAGCTTAGATGGCTCTGGAAACACCATATATTTT.

This chain joins TRBV9 and TRBJ1-2; D is undetermined. V lost 2 bases to trimming and J lost 6 bases, with 20 bases between them. The CDR3 sequence is 16 residues long. Germline V gives CDR1 SGDLS, CDR2 YYNGEE. The CDR3 DNA sequence: TGTGCCAGCAGCGTCGATGTGGCAGTTTCATGGAATGGCTACACCTTC. This sequence encodes CASSVDVAVSWNGYTF.

This chain joins TRBV19 and TRBJ1-2; D gene unclear. The CDR3 contains 12 residues. Trimming left V 4 bases short and J 8 bases short, with 11 bases between. Germline V gene sequence: CDR1 LNHDA, CDR2 SQIVND (reference sequence). The CDR3 DNA sequence: TGTGCCAGTAGTACGAGAACAGTCGGCTACACCTTC. It is translated as CASSTRTVGYTF.

The J gene is TRBJ2-1, the V gene TRBV27; 11 nucleotides line up with TRBD1. V lost 4 bases, J lost 6 bases, and 2 bases stayed unmatched. Germline V CDR1 and CDR2: MNHEY, SMNVEV (reference sequence). The length of the CDR3 is 14 residues. Written as DNA, the CDR3 is TGTGCCAGCAGTTCGGGGACAGGGGGCAATGAGCAGTTCTTC. Protein sequence: CASSSGTGGNEQFF.

This clone has just one count. The chain carries TRBV19 and TRBJ1-2; 7 bases agree with TRBD1. The CDR3 loop spans 15 amino acids. Germline assignment: CDR1 LNHDA and CDR2 SQIVND (reference sequence). The J segment lost 3 bases and the V segment lost 4 bases, leaving 8 bases of the junction unmatched. CDR3 nucleotide sequence: TGTGCCAGTAGTAAAAGAGGACAGGCTGACTATGGCTACACCTTC. Protein sequence: CASSKRGQADYGYTF.

This clone appeared a few times. The chain joins TRBV3-1 (or the pseudogene TRBV3-2) to TRBJ2-3; 9 bases line up with TRBD1. The CDR3 consists of 16 residues. Germline CDR1 LGHDT, CDR2 YNNKEL (reference sequence). J was trimmed by 0 bases and V by 6 bases; bases with no gene match: 7. This chain's CDR3 is CASRSGTGMSTDTQYF. The CDR3 DNA reads as TGTGCCAGCAGATCCGGGACAGGGATGAGCACAGATACGCAGTATTTT.

Points on this clone: Other DNA sequences in this specimen translate into the identical CDR3. The chain combines TRBV5-1 with TRBJ1-4, with 11 bases lining up with TRBD1. The germline CDR1 and CDR2 sequences are SGHRS and YFSETQ. This CDR3 comprises 14 residues. J was trimmed by 7 bases and V by 3 bases; bases with no gene match: 2. The CDR3, as DNA: TGCGCCAGCAGCTCCGGGACAGGGGGTGAAAAACTGTTTTTT. It specifies CASSSGTGGEKLFF.

This chain joins TRBV10-2 and TRBJ2-7; D gene unclear. Per the germline V gene, CDR1 is WSHSY and CDR2 is SAAADI. V was trimmed by 0 bases and J by 3 bases, leaving 6 bases between them. The CDR3 has 13 amino acids. The CDR3 loop is CASSESTDYEQYF. The CDR3 nucleotides are TGCGCCAGCAGTGAGTCGACGGACTACGAGCAGTACTTC.

The chain is built from TRBV12-3 or TRBV12-4 and TRBJ1-2; 9 bases map to TRBD1. J was trimmed by 5 bases and V by 5 bases; bases with no gene match: 3. The CDR3 is 13 residues long. The CDR3 DNA reads TGTGCCAGCAGTCGGGACAGGGTGTATGGCTACACCTTC. This encodes CASSRDRVYGYTF.

The chain combines TRBV18 with TRBJ2-5; weak D call: TRBD1 (6 bases). Germline V CDR1 and CDR2: KGHSH, LQKENI. The length of the CDR3 is 15 residues. V gave up 3 bases and J gave up 4 bases, with 15 bases separating them. The CDR3 reads CASSPQDSVLETQYF. The CDR3 region has the DNA TGTGCCAGCTCACCGCAGGACAGTGTGTTAGAGACCCAGTACTTC.

The chain couples TRBV28 to TRBJ1-1; TRBD1 aligns across 7 bases. V lost 7 bases, J lost 1 base, and 9 bases stayed unmatched. Germline V gene data show CDR1 as MDHEN and CDR2 as SYDVKM. This CDR3 has 15 residues. DNA for the CDR3: TGTGCCAGCACATCCCAGACAGGGTGGAACACTGAAGCTTTCTTT. It encodes CASTSQTGWNTEAFF.

J is TRBJ2-7 and V is TRBV7-2; D is undetermined. Deletions cut 2 bases from V and 5 bases from J, with 13 bases between. Germline V gives CDR1 SGHTA, CDR2 FQGNSA. CDR3 length equals 14 residues. CDR3 region: CASSLSGFWDEQYF. The CDR3 DNA reads TGTGCCAGCAGCTTATCAGGCTTCTGGGACGAGCAGTACTTC.

The chain links TRBV27 to TRBJ2-2; D is perhaps TRBD2 (5 bases). Looked up from germline, CDR1 is MNHEY and CDR2 is SMNVEV (reference sequence). The CDR3 is 18 residues long. The V gene lost 9 bases and the J gene lost 1 base, with 24 bases spanning the gap. Here the CDR3 reads CASTGRRGAALNTGELFF. The CDR3, as DNA: TGTGCCAGTACTGGGAGACGCGGAGCAGCCTTGAACACCGGGGAGCTGTTTTTT.

The genes are TRBV7-3 and TRBJ2-3; tentatively, D is TRBD1 (5 bases). This CDR3 spans 15 amino acids. Trimming removed 0 bases from V and 5 bases from J, with 12 bases in between. Per germline, CDR1 SGHTA and CDR2 FQGTGA. CDR3: CASSLTGVGLDTQYF. CDR3 DNA sequence: TGTGCCAGCAGCTTAACAGGGGTAGGGTTAGATACGCAGTATTTT.

CDR3 protein: CASSSRGLSTDTQYF. The DNA of the CDR3 is TGTGCCAGCAGCTCGAGGGGGTTGAGCACAGATACGCAGTATTTT. The chain employs TRBV27 and TRBJ2-3, with D possibly matching TRBD1 (6 bases). V was cut by 6 bases and J by 0 bases, with 13 bases left in between. CDR1 and CDR2 from the germline V gene are MNHEY and SMNVEV (reference sequence). The CDR3 contains 15 residues.

This chain links TRBV6-5 with TRBJ2-5; TRBD1 matches at 7 bases. Trimming cost V 8 bases and J 5 bases; bases outside gene matches: 8. Germline CDR1 is MNHEY and CDR2 is SVGAGI. The CDR3 spans 13 residues. Written as DNA, the CDR3 is TGTGCCAGCGGAAAAAGGGGGCTGGAGACCCAGTACTTC. As protein: CASGKRGLETQYF.

This chain uses TRBV27 with TRBJ1-2; tentatively, D is TRBD1 (5 bases). CDR1 MNHEY and CDR2 SMNVEV come from the germline V gene (reference sequence). V dropped 8 bases and J dropped 2 bases, with 15 bases sitting between them. CDR3 length: 14 residues. CDR3 amino acids: CASSRDRANYGYTF. As DNA, the CDR3 is TGTGCCAGCTCCCGGGACCGGGCCAACTATGGCTACACCTTC.

V usage is TRBV24-1 and J usage is TRBJ1-2; TRBD1 matches at 8 bases. The CDR3 spans 15 residues. J gave up 7 bases and V 4 bases, and 10 bases lay outside the gene matches. The germline V gene encodes CDR1 KGHDR and CDR2 SFDVKD. CDR3 amino acids: CATSESSGGRFGYTF. DNA for the CDR3: TGTGCCACCAGTGAATCCTCAGGGGGCAGGTTTGGCTACACCTTC.

The V gene is TRBV7-2, the J gene TRBJ1-4, with 7 nucleotides matching TRBD1. Germline V CDR1 and CDR2: SGHTA, FQGNSA. This CDR3 has 15 residues. V gave up 5 bases and J gave up 8 bases; unmatched junction bases: 11. The CDR3 coding sequence is TGTGCCAGCAGCCCAACCCTGACAGGGTCGGAAAAACTGTTTTTT. This gives the protein CASSPTLTGSEKLFF. Variable domain in full (rest from reference TRBV7-2 and TRBJ1-4): GAGVSQSPSNKVTEKGKDVELRCDPISGHTALYWYRQSLGQGLEFLIYFQGNSAPDKSGLPSDRFSAERTGGSVSTLTIQRTQQEDSAVYLCASSPTLTGSEKLFFGSGTQLSVL.

V and J are TRBV3-1 (or the pseudogene TRBV3-2) and TRBJ1-4; 9 bases are shared with TRBD1. The CDR3 contains 14 residues. Germline V lookup: CDR1 LGHDT, CDR2 YNNKEL (reference sequence). J lost 8 bases, V lost 5 bases, and 6 bases had no gene match. For the CDR3, the DNA is TGTGCCAGCAGCACGCGGACAGGGGACGAAAAACTGTTTTTT. Translation: CASSTRTGDEKLFF.

CDR3 residues: CALHIRNTGELFF. The CDR3 DNA sequence: TGTGCCTTGCACATCCGCAACACCGGGGAGCTGTTTTTT. The J gene is TRBJ2-2, the V gene TRBV30, with D hard to call. V was clipped by 7 bases and J by 2 bases, with 11 bases between them. The CDR3 extends over 13 amino acids. The germline CDR1 and CDR2 sequences are GTSNPN and SVGIG (reference sequence).

This chain connects TRBV11-2 to TRBJ1-6; 11 positions agree with TRBD1. Per the germline V gene, CDR1 is SGHAT and CDR2 is FQNNGV. V was pared by 5 bases and J by 7 bases, with 1 base of the junction left unmatched. The CDR3 covers 14 residues. CDR3 sequence reads: CASSRTGGNSPLHF. The CDR3 region has the DNA TGTGCCAGCAGCCGGACAGGGGGCAATTCACCCCTCCACTTT.

The V gene is TRBV6-5, the J gene TRBJ1-5, with D perhaps matching TRBD1 (6 bases). Deletions cut 7 bases from V and 0 bases from J, with 7 bases between. Germline values: CDR1 MNHEY, CDR2 SVGAGI. The CDR3 is 13 residues long. As DNA, the CDR3 is TGTGCCAGCAAGGGGGATAGCAATCAGCCCCAGCATTTT. Its translation: CASKGDSNQPQHF.

This clone was observed once. J is TRBJ1-2 and V is TRBV7-8; a weak D match, TRBD1 (5 bases). The germline V and J ends were trimmed by 10 bases and 0 bases, with 15 bases remaining between them. CDR1 and CDR2 (germline): SGHVS, FQNEAQ. The CDR3 extends over 14 amino acids. In nucleotides, the CDR3 is TGTGCCATTAGTACGGGGGTAGCTAACTATGGCTACACCTTC. It translates to CAISTGVANYGYTF.

The chain carries TRBV6-5 and TRBJ2-1; 7 bases agree with TRBD2. The J segment lost 4 bases and the V segment lost 6 bases, leaving 9 bases of the junction unmatched. CDR1 and CDR2 (germline): MNHEY, SVGAGI. The CDR3 covers 15 residues. The DNA of the CDR3 is TGTGCCAGCAGCCCCGGTACTAGCGCTTACAATGAGCAGTTCTTC. This encodes CASSPGTSAYNEQFF.